This T cell receptor (beta chain) is from a study of blood T cell repertoires in COVID-19. In the study overall: The study drew acute and convalescent COVID-19 samples from the United States, Italy and Spain.

Adults between about 18 and 95 years of age took part from fewer than 30 US areas. The study assigned cohorts using participant-reported clinical history. Per the original data handling: Reference gene primer amplification yielded estimated nucleated cell counts. TCRdb's table, derived via immunoSEQ multiplex PCR, lists solely in-frame clones and lacks some. The V and J calls and clone size come from that table; D and trimming were worked out from the DNA. In the table there are under 300,000 clones, around nine tenths of which are singletons. The sequenced material came from PBMCs or T cells enriched from blood (not recorded which). This receptor was taken from a young woman who had recovered from COVID-19.

CDR3 sequence (DNA): TGTGCCAGCAGTTCCCCGAAATCAGGTGACTATGGCTACACCTTC. Residues: CASSSPKSGDYGYTF. The chain carries TRBV28 and TRBJ1-2; D is undetermined. Between the trimmed V and J ends, which lost 4 bases and 3 bases, there was a span of 15 bases. Germline CDR1 reads MDHEN; CDR2 reads SYDVKM. There are 15 residues in the CDR3.